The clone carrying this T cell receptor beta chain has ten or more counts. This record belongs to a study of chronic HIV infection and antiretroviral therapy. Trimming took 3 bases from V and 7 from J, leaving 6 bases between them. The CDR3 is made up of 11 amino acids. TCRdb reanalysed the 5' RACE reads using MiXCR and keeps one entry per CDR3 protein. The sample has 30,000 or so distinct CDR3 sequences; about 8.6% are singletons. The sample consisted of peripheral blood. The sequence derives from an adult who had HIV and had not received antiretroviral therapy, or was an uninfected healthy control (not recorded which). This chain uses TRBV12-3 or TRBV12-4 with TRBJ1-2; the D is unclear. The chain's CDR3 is CASSFRGGYTF. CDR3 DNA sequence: TGTGCCAGCAGTTTTCGGGGTGGCTACACCTTC.